This T cell receptor beta chain was identified during a study of blood T cell repertoires in COVID-19. Background on the study: Sites in the United States, Italy and Spain provided acute and convalescent COVID-19 samples. From T cells, B-cell-depleted T cells, or PBMCs came the material, which was cDNA or gDNA.

Deletions cut 2 bases from V and 8 bases from J, with 6 bases between. This CDR3 comprises 11 residues. Germline V gives CDR1 DFQATT, CDR2 SNEGSKA (reference sequence). Original data processing: Scientists estimated how many nucleated cells there were by amplifying reference gene primers. TCRdb keeps only in-frame clones here, not all; method: immunoSEQ multiplex PCR. The DNA was the basis for D and trimming; V, J and clone size are from that table. The table has over 110,000 clones, under 80% seen once. The chain is built from TRBV20-1 and TRBJ1-4; D uncertain. This TCR was recovered from an elderly man with acute or convalescent COVID-19. The sample taken for sequencing was peripheral blood. As DNA, the CDR3 is TGCAGTGCTAGATCGGGAGAAAAACTGTTTTTT. Translation: CSARSGEKLFF.